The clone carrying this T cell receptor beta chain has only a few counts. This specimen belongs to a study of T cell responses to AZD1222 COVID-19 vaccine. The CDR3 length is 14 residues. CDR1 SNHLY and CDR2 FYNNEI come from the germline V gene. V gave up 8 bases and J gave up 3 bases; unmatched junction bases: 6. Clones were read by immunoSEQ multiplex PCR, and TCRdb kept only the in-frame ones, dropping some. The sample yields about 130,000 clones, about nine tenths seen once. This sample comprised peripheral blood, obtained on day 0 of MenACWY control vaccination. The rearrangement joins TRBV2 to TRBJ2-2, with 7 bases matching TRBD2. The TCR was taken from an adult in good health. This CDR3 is CASRASGYTGELFF. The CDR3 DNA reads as TGTGCCAGCCGGGCTAGCGGCTACACCGGGGAGCTGTTTTTT.